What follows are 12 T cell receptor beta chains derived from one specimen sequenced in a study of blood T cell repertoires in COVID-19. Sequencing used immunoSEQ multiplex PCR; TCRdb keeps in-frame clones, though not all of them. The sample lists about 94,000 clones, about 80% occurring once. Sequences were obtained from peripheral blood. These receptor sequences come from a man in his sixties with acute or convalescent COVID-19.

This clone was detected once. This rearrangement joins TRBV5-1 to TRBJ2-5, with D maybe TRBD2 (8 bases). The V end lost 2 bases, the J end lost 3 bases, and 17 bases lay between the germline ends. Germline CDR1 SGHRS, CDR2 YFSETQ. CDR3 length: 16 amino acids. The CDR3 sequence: CASSLRGGQLEETQYF. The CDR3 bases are TGCGCCAGCAGCTTACGGGGGGGACAGTTAGAAGAGACCCAGTACTTC.

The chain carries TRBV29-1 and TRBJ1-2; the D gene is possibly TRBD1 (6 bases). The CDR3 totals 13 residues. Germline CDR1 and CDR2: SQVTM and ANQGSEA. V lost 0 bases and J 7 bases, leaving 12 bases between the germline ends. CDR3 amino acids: CSVEDEAGAGYTF. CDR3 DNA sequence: TGCAGCGTTGAAGATGAGGCAGGGGCTGGCTACACCTTC.

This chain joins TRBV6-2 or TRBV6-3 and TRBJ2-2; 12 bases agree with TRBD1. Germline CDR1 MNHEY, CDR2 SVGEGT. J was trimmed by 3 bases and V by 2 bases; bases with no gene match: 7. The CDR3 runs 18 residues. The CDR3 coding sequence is TGTGCCAGCAGTTACGTGTCCGGGACAGGGGGCTACACCGGGGAGCTGTTTTTT. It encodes CASSYVSGTGGYTGELFF.

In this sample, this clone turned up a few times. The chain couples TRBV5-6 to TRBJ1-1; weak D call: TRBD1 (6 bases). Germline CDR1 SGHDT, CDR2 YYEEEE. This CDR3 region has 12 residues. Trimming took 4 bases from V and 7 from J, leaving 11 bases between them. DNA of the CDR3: TGTGCCAGCAGCCTAGGACAGCGTGAAGCTTTCTTT. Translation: CASSLGQREAFF.

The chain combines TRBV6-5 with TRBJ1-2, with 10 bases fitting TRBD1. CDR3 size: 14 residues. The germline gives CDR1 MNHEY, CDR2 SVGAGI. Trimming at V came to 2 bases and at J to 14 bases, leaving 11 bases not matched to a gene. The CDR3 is CASSYVGQGEAKTF. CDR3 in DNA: TGTGCCAGCAGTTACGTCGGACAGGGGGAGGCAAAAACCTTC.

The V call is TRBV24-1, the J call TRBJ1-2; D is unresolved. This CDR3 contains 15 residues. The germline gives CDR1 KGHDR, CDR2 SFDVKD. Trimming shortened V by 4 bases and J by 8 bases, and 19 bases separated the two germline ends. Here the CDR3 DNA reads TGTGCCACCAGTGACTCGCCCTCCGGAGCGGGGGGCTACACCTTC. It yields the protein CATSDSPSGAGGYTF.

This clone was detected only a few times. CDR3 sequence reads: CASSETAYSNQPQHF. The CDR3 nucleotides read TGTGCCAGCAGTGAGACAGCCTATAGCAATCAGCCCCAGCATTTT. The rearrangement joins TRBV6-1 to TRBJ1-5, with D maybe TRBD1 (5 bases). CDR3 length equals 15 residues. Germline-derived CDR1 and CDR2 are MNHNS and SASEGT. V gave up 3 bases and J gave up 0 bases, with 9 bases separating them.

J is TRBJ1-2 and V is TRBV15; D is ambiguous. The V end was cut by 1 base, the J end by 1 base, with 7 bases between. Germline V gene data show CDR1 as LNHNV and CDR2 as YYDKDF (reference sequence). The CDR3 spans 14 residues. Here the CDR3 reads CATSRGQINYGYTF. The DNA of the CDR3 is TGTGCCACCAGCAGAGGGCAGATTAACTATGGCTACACCTTC.

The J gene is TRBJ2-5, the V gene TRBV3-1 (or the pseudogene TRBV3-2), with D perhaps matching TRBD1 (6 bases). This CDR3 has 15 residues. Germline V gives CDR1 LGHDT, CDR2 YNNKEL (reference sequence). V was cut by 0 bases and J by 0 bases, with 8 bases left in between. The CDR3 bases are TGTGCCAGCAGCCAAGATAGGACAGACCAAGAGACCCAGTACTTC. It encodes CASSQDRTDQETQYF.

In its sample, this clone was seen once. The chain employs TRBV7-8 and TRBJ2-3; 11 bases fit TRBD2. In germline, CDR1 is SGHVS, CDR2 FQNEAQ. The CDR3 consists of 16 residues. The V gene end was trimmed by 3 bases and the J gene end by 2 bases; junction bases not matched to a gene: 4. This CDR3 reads CASSLMGLAATDTQYF. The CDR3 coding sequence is TGTGCCAGCAGCTTGATGGGACTAGCGGCCACAGATACGCAGTATTTT.

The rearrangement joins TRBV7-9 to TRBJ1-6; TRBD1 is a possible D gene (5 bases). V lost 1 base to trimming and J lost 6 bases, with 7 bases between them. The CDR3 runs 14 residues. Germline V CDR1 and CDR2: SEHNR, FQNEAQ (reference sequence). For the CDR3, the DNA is TGTGCCAGCAGCTTAGGGGGCTCTAATTCACCCCTCCACTTT. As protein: CASSLGGSNSPLHF. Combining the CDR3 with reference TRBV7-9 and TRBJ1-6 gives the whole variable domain DTGVSQNPRHKITKRGQNVTFRCDPISEHNRLYWYRQTLGQGPEFLTYFQNEAQLEKSRLLSDRFSAERPKGSFSTLEIQRTEQGDSAMYLCASSLGGSNSPLHFGNGTRLTVT.

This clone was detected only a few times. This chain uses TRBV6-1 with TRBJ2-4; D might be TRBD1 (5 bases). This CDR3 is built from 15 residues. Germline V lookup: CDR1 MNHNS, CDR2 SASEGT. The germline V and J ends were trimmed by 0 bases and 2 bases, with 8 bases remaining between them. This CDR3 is CASSEALDTKNIQYF. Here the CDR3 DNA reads TGTGCCAGCAGTGAAGCCTTGGACACCAAAAACATTCAGTACTTC.